This T cell receptor beta chain was identified during a study of blood T cell repertoires in COVID-19. The CDR3 is made up of 14 amino acids. V gave up 4 bases and J gave up 13 bases, with 17 bases separating them. From germline, CDR1 is LGHNA and CDR2 YSLEER. Profiled with immunoSEQ multiplex PCR; TCRdb holds only in-frame clones, not every one. This table holds some 320,000 clones, approximately 90% found once. This sequence was found in a woman aged 30 to 39 who had been exposed to COVID-19. The chain has TRBV4-3 and TRBJ1-6; perhaps TRBD1 as D (5 bases). Sequenced: PBMCs or T cells enriched from blood (not recorded which). The CDR3 reads CASSPEGGVRPLHF. In DNA form, the CDR3 reads TGCGCCAGCAGCCCAGAGGGAGGGGTACGGCCCCTCCACTTT.